The next 23 T cell receptor beta chains were all read from a single sample in a study of blood T cells in healthy people across ages. A second PCR of 7 to 11 cycles used a sample-barcoded 5' primer and a J-beta primer mix. TCRdb redid the calling of the 5' RACE reads with MiXCR, one entry per CDR3 protein. Of around 710,000 distinct CDR3 sequences listed, roughly 43% are singletons. The specimen sequenced was blood. The receptor set was obtained from a woman aged 60-70 years in good health.

V and J are TRBV3-1 and TRBJ2-1; TRBD2 is a possible D gene (5 bases). The germline gives CDR1 LGHDT, CDR2 YNNKEL (reference sequence). The germline V and J ends were trimmed by 4 bases and 8 bases, with 18 bases remaining between them. This CDR3 has 15 residues. CDR3 sequence reads: CASSLLGSGGDEQFF. Written as DNA, the CDR3 is TGTGCCAGCAGCCTGCTGGGTTCCGGAGGTGATGAGCAGTTCTTC.

This clonotype was recorded once. The chain recombines TRBV12-3 or TRBV12-4 with TRBJ2-3, with a possible D match to TRBD1 (6 bases). Trimming stripped 5 bases from V and 0 bases from J, with 18 bases between. The CDR3 contains 17 residues. The CDR3 DNA sequence: TGTGCCAGCAGTCCTTTACTCCGACAGGTTAGCACAGATACGCAGTATTTT. Encoded protein: CASSPLLRQVSTDTQYF.

This clonotype was picked up a small number of times. The chain has TRBV20-1 and TRBJ1-1, with TRBD1 as a possible D gene (6 bases). From germline, CDR1 is DFQATT and CDR2 SNEGSKA (reference sequence). The V and J ends lost 4 bases and 0 bases respectively, with 12 bases between them. The CDR3 covers 14 residues. Here the CDR3 reads CSAKAGAMNTEAFF. CDR3 coding DNA: TGCAGTGCTAAGGCAGGGGCCATGAACACTGAAGCTTTCTTT.

In regard to this clonotype: One base away lies a much larger clone, so this may be a sequencing read error. The J gene is TRBJ2-5, the V gene TRBV29-1; TRBD1 matches at 10 bases. The V segment lost 7 bases and the J segment 6 bases; nucleotides outside the gene matches: 5. The CDR3 length is 12 residues. Germline lookup yields CDR1 SQVTM and CDR2 ANQGSEA. The CDR3 spells CSARTGGQTQYF. The CDR3 DNA reads as TGCAGCGCACGGACAGGGGGACAGACCCAGTACTTC.

As concerns this clonotype: A much larger clonotype is one base distant, so this may be a read error. The chain recombines TRBV29-1 with TRBJ2-3; D possibly corresponds to TRBD1 (7 bases). This CDR3 spans 16 amino acids. Per the germline V gene, CDR1 is SQVTM and CDR2 is ANQGSEA. The CDR3 bases are TGCAGCGTTGCAGGGGGAACTACTACTAGCACAGATGCGCAGTATTTT. Protein: CSVAGGTTTSTDAQYF.

The CDR3, as DNA: TGTGCCGCCGAGGGTCGGACAGATACGCAGTATTTT. Translated: CAAEGRTDTQYF. The V and J genes are TRBV30 and TRBJ2-3; possibly TRBD2 for D (5 bases). Germline V gene sequence: CDR1 GTSNPN, CDR2 SVGIG (reference sequence). V dropped 8 bases and J dropped 3 bases, with 12 bases sitting between them. The CDR3 contains 12 residues.

V and J are TRBV29-1 and TRBJ2-2; a weak D match, TRBD1 (5 bases). The germline V gene has CDR1 SQVTM and CDR2 ANQGSEA. The CDR3 extends over 14 amino acids. Here the CDR3 reads CRARQNPNTGELFF. CDR3 DNA: TGCAGGGCGAGACAGAACCCGAACACCGGGGAGCTGTTTTTT.

This clonotype was picked up a small number of times. The chain is built from TRBV6-2 or TRBV6-3 and TRBJ2-5, with D perhaps assigned TRBD1 or TRBD2 (5 bases each). Germline lookup yields CDR1 MNHEY and CDR2 SVGEGT. Trimming took 0 bases from V and 4 from J, leaving 9 bases between them. CDR3 length: 14 residues. CDR3 DNA sequence: TGTGCCAGCAGTTACTCGGGGGTGGTAGAGACCCAGTACTTC. This translates into CASSYSGVVETQYF.

The chain couples TRBV10-3 to TRBJ2-7; 14 bases line up with TRBD2. CDR3 size: 17 residues. CDR1 and CDR2 (germline): ENHRY, SYGVKD. J gave up 0 bases and V 6 bases, and 7 bases lay outside the gene matches. The CDR3 region has the DNA TGTGCCATCAGGGGGACTAGCGGGGGAGCGAGCTCCTACGAGCAGTACTTC. It encodes CAIRGTSGGASSYEQYF.

This clonotype appeared a few times. V gene TRBV4-2 combines with J gene TRBJ2-2; 11 positions agree with TRBD2. This CDR3 is built from 16 residues. Germline assignment: CDR1 LGHNA and CDR2 YNFKEQ. V dropped 3 bases and J dropped 7; count of bases not matched to a gene: 7. The CDR3 DNA reads as TGTGCCAGCAGCCATCCGACTAGCGGGGTGGGCGGGGAGCTGTTTTTT. It codes for CASSHPTSGVGGELFF.

The chain is built from TRBV6-4 and TRBJ1-5; TRBD1 matches at 9 bases. Per germline, CDR1 MRHNA and CDR2 SNTAGT. The CDR3 has 15 amino acids. V lost 5 bases, J lost 1 base, and 3 bases stayed unmatched. In DNA, the CDR3 is TGTGCCAGCAGTTTGACAGGGGGAAGCAATCAGCCCCAGCATTTT. Translation gives CASSLTGGSNQPQHF.

This clonotype was seen a few times. The chain carries TRBV4-1 and TRBJ2-2; 9 bases fit TRBD1. J gave up 6 bases and V 3 bases, and 8 bases lay outside the gene matches. Germline loops: CDR1 MGHRA, CDR2 YSYEKL. The CDR3 is 16 amino acids. The CDR3 is CASSQPGQGPPGELFF. CDR3 in DNA: TGCGCCAGCAGCCAGCCGGGACAGGGTCCCCCCGGGGAGCTGTTTTTT.

The rearrangement links TRBV9 to TRBJ2-4, with a weak D call TRBD1 (5 bases). CDR1 and CDR2 from the germline V gene are SGDLS and YYNGEE. Trimming removed 3 bases from V and 8 bases from J, with 12 bases in between. This CDR3 has 13 residues. The CDR3 reads CASSADTPDIQYF. In nucleotides, the CDR3 is TGTGCCAGCAGCGCGGACACACCGGACATTCAGTACTTC.

Comment on this clonotype: A much larger clone differs from this one at a single base, so this may be a read error. The genes are TRBV7-9 and TRBJ2-7; the match to TRBD2 covers 9 bases. The CDR3 totals 14 residues. The germline gives CDR1 SEHNR, CDR2 FQNEAQ (reference sequence). With 5 bases clipped from V and 7 bases from J, the junction kept 9 bases outside the gene matches. The CDR3 sequence is CASSPSGADNEQYF. DNA for the CDR3: TGTGCCAGCAGCCCTAGCGGGGCGGACAATGAGCAGTACTTC.

This rearrangement joins TRBV27 to TRBJ2-3; unclear D gene. Trimming left V 4 bases short and J 0 bases short, with 11 bases between. CDR1 is MNHEY, CDR2 SMNVEV, per germline (reference sequence). The CDR3 has 15 residues. CDR3 sequence reads: CASSSPSGSTDTQYF. Written as DNA, the CDR3 is TGTGCCAGCAGTTCCCCCTCAGGTAGCACAGATACGCAGTATTTT.

In this sample, this clonotype turned up a few times. V and J are TRBV12-3 or TRBV12-4 and TRBJ2-7; 7 bases fit TRBD1. The CDR3 contains 15 residues. V shed 5 bases and J 5 bases; nucleotides not matched to a gene: 12. The CDR3 region is CASSPTGVFVDEQYF. CDR3 nucleotide sequence: TGTGCCAGCAGTCCCACAGGGGTCTTCGTCGACGAGCAGTACTTC.

With regard to this clonotype: This may come from a read error, since a much larger clone is one base off. This sequence joins TRBV24-1 and TRBJ1-2; possible D gene TRBD1, 5 bases. The V gene lost 2 bases and the J gene lost 6 bases, with 6 bases spanning the gap. CDR1 is KGHDR, CDR2 SFDVKD, per germline. The CDR3 is 12 residues long. The CDR3 sequence is CATSDCRDGYTF. In DNA form, the CDR3 reads TGTGCCACCAGTGATTGCAGGGATGGCTACACCTTC.

The gene calls are TRBV4-1 and TRBJ1-6; possibly TRBD1 for D (6 bases). The CDR3 has 15 residues. Germline CDR1 and CDR2: MGHRA and YSYEKL. Trimming took 3 bases from V and 7 from J, leaving 13 bases between them. The CDR3 region is CASSHEPGENSPLHF. The CDR3 DNA sequence: TGCGCCAGCAGCCACGAACCAGGGGAGAATTCACCCCTCCACTTT.

For the CDR3, the DNA is TGCAGTGCTAGAGAACCGGGACAGGGGAACAATTCACCCCTCCACTTT. This sequence encodes CSAREPGQGNNSPLHF. This chain joins TRBV20-1 and TRBJ1-6, with 10 bases identical to TRBD1. Germline V CDR1 and CDR2: DFQATT, SNEGSKA (reference sequence). Trimming removed 0 bases from V and 7 bases from J; junction bases left unmatched: 6. This CDR3 is built from 16 residues.

This clonotype showed up just a few times. This chain uses TRBV6-1 with TRBJ2-5; TRBD1 is a possible D gene (6 bases). The germline CDR1 and CDR2 sequences are MNHNS and SASEGT. With 7 bases removed from V and 2 bases from J, the gap between germline ends came to 11 bases. This CDR3 has 13 amino acids. The CDR3 here is CASTLQGQETQYF. Here the CDR3 DNA reads TGTGCCAGCACCCTACAGGGACAAGAGACCCAGTACTTC.

This chain connects TRBV25-1 to TRBJ2-7, with D possibly being TRBD2 (5 bases). The CDR3 runs 15 residues. V lost 4 bases and J 2 bases, leaving 15 bases between the germline ends. The germline V gene encodes CDR1 MGHDK and CDR2 SYGVNS. The CDR3 region is CASSGTLAAAYEQYF. For the CDR3, the DNA is TGTGCCAGCAGTGGTACCCTAGCAGCAGCCTACGAGCAGTACTTC.

The chain joins TRBV30 to TRBJ2-1; TRBD1 is a possible D gene (6 bases). This CDR3 is 13 amino acids long. Trimming left V 4 bases short and J 9 bases short, with 16 bases between. CDR1 GTSNPN and CDR2 SVGIG come from the germline V gene (reference sequence). CDR3 in DNA: TGTGCCTGGACAGCAGGGGTGGTGGGTGAGCAGTTCTTC. Translating it yields CAWTAGVVGEQFF. Using reference TRBV30 and TRBJ2-1 for the parts outside the CDR3, the full variable domain is SQTIHQWPATLVQPVGSPLSLECTVEGTSNPNLYWYRQAAGRGLQLLFYSVGIGQISSEVPQNLSASRPQDRQFILSSKKLLLSDSGFYLCAWTAGVVGEQFFGPGTRLTVL.

This clonotype was seen ten or more times. The chain couples TRBV7-2 to TRBJ2-4; D is possibly TRBD1 or TRBD2 (6 bases each). CDR1 is SGHTA and CDR2 is FQGNSA in the germline V gene. Trimming removed 0 bases at V and 8 bases at J, with 20 bases between. This CDR3 region has 17 residues. CDR3 nucleotides: TGTGCCAGCAGCTTAGCGCCCCATGAGGGGGGCGGGCACATTCAGTACTTC. Amino acid sequence: CASSLAPHEGGGHIQYF.